These 24 T cell receptor beta chains came from one sample sequenced in a study of Ad26.COV2.S vaccination and SARS-CoV-2 variants. TCRdb's copy holds only in-frame clones and misses some; the assay was immunoSEQ multiplex PCR. The sample holds more than 250,000 clones, around 87% seen once. Treatment of the sample: roughly 19 received Ad26.COV2.S at low or high dose, single or two shots; about 5 received placebo; per-sample allocation not given. It was on day 63 after the first vaccine or placebo injection that samples were taken. The sample in question was peripheral blood, obtained in a trial of Ad26.COV2.S vaccine versus placebo. All receptors come from a person aged 18-60 years who received the Ad26.COV2.S COVID-19 vaccine or a placebo.

This clone was detected a few times. The chain has TRBV12-5 and TRBJ1-6; the D is unclear. The V end lost 2 bases, the J end lost 10 bases, and 12 bases lay between the germline ends. This CDR3 contains 14 residues. CDR1 and CDR2 (germline): LGHNT, FRNRAP. The CDR3 DNA reads as TGTGCTAGTGGTTTGATTGGAGCTCGCTCACCCCTCCACTTT. Translated, it gives CASGLIGARSPLHF. The variable domain in full, completed from reference TRBV12-5 and TRBJ1-6, reads DARVTQTPRHKVTEMGQEVTMRCQPILGHNTVFWYRQTMMQGLELLAYFRNRAPLDDSGMPKDRFSAEMPDATLATLKIQPSEPRDSAVYFCASGLIGARSPLHFGNGTRLTVT.

V is TRBV7-2 and J is TRBJ1-1; D may be TRBD1 (5 bases). The CDR3 is 12 residues long. Germline CDR1 SGHTA, CDR2 FQGNSA. V gave up 9 bases and J gave up 5 bases, with 13 bases separating them. The CDR3 DNA sequence: TGTGCCAGTACTATATGGGGGACTGAAGCTTTCTTT. Translating gives CASTIWGTEAFF.

The V and J genes are TRBV6-5 and TRBJ2-5; D unclear. Trimming took off 1 base at V and 5 bases at J, with 8 bases between the two ends. The V gene's germline CDR1 is MNHEY and CDR2 SVGAGI. This CDR3 contains 13 residues. CDR3 region: CASSYWAGETQYF. The CDR3 coding sequence is TGTGCCAGCAGTTACTGGGCTGGGGAGACCCAGTACTTC.

The chain is built from TRBV5-1 and TRBJ2-3, with D possibly matching TRBD2 (6 bases). CDR3 size: 15 residues. The V end lost 7 bases, the J end lost 4 bases, and 19 bases lay between the germline ends. Germline-derived CDR1 and CDR2 are SGHRS and YFSETQ. The CDR3 coding sequence is TGCGCCAGCCGTGCGGTCGTGGGGGGAGCAGATACGCAGTATTTT. It yields the protein CASRAVVGGADTQYF.

This clone was seen a handful of times. This chain links TRBV19 with TRBJ2-7; D not resolved. Germline loops: CDR1 LNHDA, CDR2 SQIVND (reference sequence). V dropped 3 bases and J dropped 3 bases, with 3 bases sitting between them. The CDR3 has 11 residues. The CDR3 sequence: CASSIGYEQYF. For the CDR3, the DNA is TGTGCCAGTAGTATCGGCTACGAGCAGTACTTC.

This clone was recorded only once. V gene TRBV27 combines with J gene TRBJ2-7, with D perhaps matching TRBD2 (5 bases). Trimming stripped 3 bases from V and 0 bases from J, with 18 bases between. This CDR3 region has 17 residues. CDR1 MNHEY and CDR2 SMNVEV come from the germline V gene (reference sequence). As DNA, the CDR3 is TGTGCCAGCAGTTTGGGGAGCCCAGCATGGAGCTCCTACGAGCAGTACTTC. Its protein is CASSLGSPAWSSYEQYF.

The genes are TRBV6-6 and TRBJ2-5; 7 bases are a match to TRBD2. The CDR3 has 12 residues. CDR1 is MNHNY, CDR2 SVGAGI, per germline (reference sequence). The V segment lost 6 bases and the J segment 7 bases; nucleotides outside the gene matches: 5. The CDR3 is CASSQPGGTQYF. CDR3 DNA: TGTGCCAGCAGCCAACCGGGGGGGACCCAGTACTTC.

This sequence joins TRBV27 and TRBJ1-2; maybe TRBD1 (5 bases). Germline-derived CDR1 and CDR2 are MNHEY and SMNVEV (reference sequence). Trimming took off 1 base at V and 4 bases at J, with 16 bases between the two ends. The CDR3 is 16 amino acids. The CDR3, as DNA: TGTGCCAGCAGTTTATGGGGCGCGGGAGGGAGCTATGGCTACACCTTC. It codes for CASSLWGAGGSYGYTF.

The chain combines TRBV4-2 with TRBJ1-1; TRBD1 might be the D (6 bases). In germline, CDR1 is LGHNA, CDR2 YNFKEQ. Trimming pared 0 bases from V and 4 bases from J, leaving 18 bases between. This CDR3 has 17 residues. Here the CDR3 reads CASSQEVSGHIGTEAFF. Written as DNA, the CDR3 is TGTGCCAGCAGCCAAGAGGTCTCGGGACATATCGGCACTGAAGCTTTCTTT.

Note on this clone: At one end, the junction sequence differs from germline, possibly due to a read error. The V gene is TRBV3-1 (or the pseudogene TRBV3-2), the J gene TRBJ2-7, with a weak D call TRBD2 (7 bases). CDR3 length: 15 amino acids. Germline V gene data show CDR1 as LGHDT and CDR2 as YNNKEL (reference sequence). The CDR3 DNA is TGTGCCAGCAGCCAATCGGGCGGGGGCTCCCACGAGCAGTACTTC. Protein: CASSQSGGGSHEQYF.

This chain uses TRBV19 with TRBJ2-6; no reliable D call. V was shortened by 6 bases and J by 6 bases, with 12 bases between the two germline ends. There are 14 residues in the CDR3. CDR1 and CDR2 from the germline V gene are LNHDA and SQIVND (reference sequence). CDR3 residues: CASSGPALANVLTF. The CDR3 DNA reads TGTGCCAGTAGCGGCCCTGCCCTGGCCAACGTCCTGACTTTC.

The rearrangement joins TRBV27 to TRBJ1-5; possible D gene TRBD1, 6 bases. The V gene's germline CDR1 is MNHEY and CDR2 SMNVEV (reference sequence). The CDR3 extends over 16 amino acids. With 6 bases removed from V and 0 bases from J, the gap between germline ends came to 15 bases. The CDR3 DNA sequence: TGTGCCAGCAGCGCGGGGGCTCCCTATAGCAATCAGCCCCAGCATTTT. Residues: CASSAGAPYSNQPQHF.

This chain uses TRBV5-5 with TRBJ1-2; D is ambiguous. V lost 0 bases to trimming and J lost 8 bases, with 8 bases between them. Germline V gene lookup returns CDR1 SGHKS and CDR2 YYEKEE (reference sequence). CDR3 length: 12 amino acids. This CDR3 reads CASSLAPAGYTF. CDR3 DNA sequence: TGTGCCAGCAGCTTGGCCCCGGCGGGCTACACCTTC. Drawing the rest from reference TRBV5-5 and TRBJ1-2, the complete variable domain is DAGVTQSPTHLIKTRGQQVTLRCSPISGHKSVSWYQQVLGQGPQFIFQYYEKEERGRGNFPDRFSARQFPNYSSELNVNALLLGDSALYLCASSLAPAGYTFGSGTRLTVV.

The rearrangement joins TRBV5-1 to TRBJ1-1; D remains ambiguous. CDR1 and CDR2 (germline): SGHRS, YFSETQ. This CDR3 is built from 16 residues. The V end lost 0 bases, the J end lost 1 base, and 13 bases lay between the germline ends. The CDR3 region is CASSLDNVRANTEAFF. Here the CDR3 DNA reads TGCGCCAGCAGCTTGGATAACGTCAGAGCGAACACTGAAGCTTTCTTT.

CDR3 residues: CAWSVGLVSTYNEQFF. For the CDR3, the DNA is TGTGCCTGGAGTGTGGGACTAGTCTCTACCTACAATGAGCAGTTCTTC. The chain has TRBV30 and TRBJ2-1; 8 nucleotides line up with TRBD2. Germline V CDR1 and CDR2: GTSNPN, SVGIG (reference sequence). The V gene end was trimmed by 0 bases and the J gene end by 2 bases; junction bases not matched to a gene: 6. This CDR3 comprises 16 residues.

CDR3 nucleotides: TGTGCCAGCAGTTACGACCGATACAGGGGTGAAACTGAAGCTTTCTTT. Translated, it gives CASSYDRYRGETEAFF. This chain joins TRBV6-5 and TRBJ1-1, with 7 bases identical to TRBD1. V lost 2 bases and J lost 5; bases outside the gene matches: 11. This CDR3 comprises 16 residues. Germline V CDR1 and CDR2: MNHEY, SVGAGI.

J is TRBJ2-7 and V is TRBV10-3; TRBD1 matches 7 bases. J gave up 4 bases and V 0 bases, and 21 bases lay outside the gene matches. The CDR3 loop spans 20 amino acids. The germline V gene encodes CDR1 ENHRY and CDR2 SYGVKD. DNA for the CDR3: TGTGCCATCAGTGAGTCGACGAATTCCGTACCCGGGACAGCCATTTACGAGCAGTACTTC. It is translated as CAISESTNSVPGTAIYEQYF.

The rearrangement joins TRBV6-8 to TRBJ1-2, with D maybe TRBD1 (6 bases). There are 17 residues in the CDR3. Trimming stripped 1 base from V and 4 bases from J, with 19 bases between. Germline V gene lookup returns CDR1 MNHGY and CDR2 SAAAGT. The CDR3 here is CASSYWRDMGAPYGYTF. CDR3 coding DNA: TGTGCCAGCAGTTACTGGCGGGACATGGGGGCCCCCTATGGCTACACCTTC.

The V call is TRBV7-2, the J call TRBJ1-1; perhaps TRBD1 as D (5 bases). There are 14 residues in the CDR3. Germline CDR1 and CDR2: SGHTA and FQGNSA. Deletions cut 5 bases from V and 4 bases from J, with 14 bases between. As DNA, the CDR3 is TGTGCCAGCAGCCCTAGCAGGGTTCCCACTGAAGCTTTCTTT. Translation gives CASSPSRVPTEAFF.

V usage is TRBV24-1 and J usage is TRBJ1-2; D is uncertain. The germline V gene has CDR1 KGHDR and CDR2 SFDVKD. The ends were cut back, 3 bases at V and 8 bases at J, with 12 bases in the middle. This CDR3 has 13 residues. The CDR3 region has the DNA TGTGCCACCAGTGATGTCGTGACGGGAGGCTACACCTTC. Translated, it gives CATSDVVTGGYTF.

The gene calls are TRBV12-3 or TRBV12-4 and TRBJ2-5, with D possibly matching TRBD1 (6 bases). Trimming took 5 bases from V and 5 from J, leaving 12 bases between them. The CDR3 is 13 amino acids. The CDR3 DNA is TGTGCCAGCAGTCCAGACAGGCTGGAGACCCAGTACTTC. Protein sequence: CASSPDRLETQYF.

The V call is TRBV18, the J call TRBJ1-2; 7 bases are a match to TRBD1. This CDR3 comprises 13 residues. Trimming took 6 bases from V and 4 from J; bases not matched to a gene: 5. Germline V gives CDR1 KGHSH, CDR2 LQKENI. The CDR3 loop is CASSAGTAYGYTF. The CDR3 DNA reads as TGTGCCAGCTCCGCCGGGACAGCCTATGGCTACACCTTC. Together with reference TRBV18 and TRBJ1-2, the CDR3 gives the full variable domain: NAGVMQNPRHLVRRRGQEARLRCSPMKGHSHVYWYRQLPEEGLKFMVYLQKENIIDESGMPKERFSAEFPKEGPSILRIQQVVRGDSAAYFCASSAGTAYGYTFGSGTRLTVV.

A single count supports this clone. The gene calls are TRBV4-2 and TRBJ1-2, with 7 nucleotides matching TRBD1. The CDR3 totals 16 residues. The ends lost 0 bases at V and 4 bases at J; junction bases unmatched: 8. CDR1 is LGHNA, CDR2 YNFKEQ, per germline. The CDR3 reads CASSQDRGLFVYGYTF. The DNA for the CDR3 is TGTGCCAGCAGCCAAGATAGGGGGCTATTCGTCTATGGCTACACCTTC.

The J gene is TRBJ1-4, the V gene TRBV6-5; 7 positions agree with TRBD1. Trimming took 2 bases from V and 0 from J; bases not matched to a gene: 0. Germline V gene data show CDR1 as MNHEY and CDR2 as SVGAGI. There are 15 residues in the CDR3. The CDR3 nucleotides read TGTGCCAGCAGTTACGACAGGGCAACTAATGAAAAACTGTTTTTT. It is translated as CASSYDRATNEKLFF.